These 15 T cell receptor beta chains originate from one sample sequenced in a study of OX40 agonist ivuxolimab in advanced cancers. This table comes from immunoSEQ multiplex PCR, and its TCRdb copy is limited to in-frame clones, with some not included. The data hold about 96,000 clones, with under 90% observed a single time. The sample in question was CD4+ or CD8+ T cells sorted from blood, obtained in a trial of the OX40 agonist ivuxolimab. The source is an adult with an advanced solid tumor such as melanoma, head and neck, liver or kidney cancer.

The chain carries TRBV6-5 and TRBJ2-5, with TRBD1 matching over 10 bases. The end of the DNA fits TRBJ2-7 better, so the J call may be wrong. From germline, CDR1 is MNHEY and CDR2 SVGAGI. This CDR3 has 15 amino acids. The CDR3 protein is CASSFRDRGSYEQYF. CDR3 sequence (DNA): TGTGCCAGCAGTTTCCGGGACAGGGGAAGCTACGAGCAGTACTTC.

V usage is TRBV5-8 and J usage is TRBJ2-1; the match to TRBD2 covers 10 bases. In germline, CDR1 is SGHTS, CDR2 YDEGEE. The CDR3 spans 15 residues. J lost 5 bases, V lost 1 base, and 3 bases had no gene match. CDR3 sequence: CASSLRLAGDNEQFF. The CDR3 DNA reads TGTGCCAGCAGCTTGCGCCTAGCGGGAGACAATGAGCAGTTCTTC.

The V gene is TRBV30, the J gene TRBJ2-2, with D unresolved. CDR1 GTSNPN and CDR2 SVGIG come from the germline V gene (reference sequence). CDR3 length: 13 residues. Trimming left V 3 bases short and J 7 bases short, with 12 bases between. DNA of the CDR3: TGTGCCTGGAGAACGGCCGGAAACGGGGAGCTGTTTTTT. It specifies CAWRTAGNGELFF. Drawing the rest from reference TRBV30 and TRBJ2-2, the complete variable domain is SQTIHQWPATLVQPVGSPLSLECTVEGTSNPNLYWYRQAAGRGLQLLFYSVGIGQISSEVPQNLSASRPQDRQFILSSKKLLLSDSGFYLCAWRTAGNGELFFGEGSRLTVL.

J is TRBJ1-6 and V is TRBV7-9; TRBD1 aligns across 7 bases. The CDR3 spans 14 residues. In germline, CDR1 is SEHNR, CDR2 FQNEAQ (reference sequence). Trimming removed 3 bases from V and 5 bases from J; junction bases left unmatched: 1. The CDR3 loop reads CASSFGTDNSPLHF. The CDR3 nucleotides read TGTGCCAGCAGCTTCGGGACAGATAATTCACCCCTCCACTTT.

This chain links TRBV14 with TRBJ2-1; unclear D gene. This CDR3 contains 18 residues. Trimming pared 4 bases from V and 0 bases from J, leaving 19 bases between. Germline-derived CDR1 and CDR2 are SGHDN and FVKESK. The CDR3 DNA is TGTGCCAGCAGCCTATACGCTGGCAGCACTACCTCCTACAATGAGCAGTTCTTC. Its translation: CASSLYAGSTTSYNEQFF.

This rearrangement joins TRBV9 to TRBJ2-3; tentatively, D is TRBD2 (6 bases). The CDR3 runs to 15 residues. V lost 2 bases, J lost 2 bases, and 12 bases lay in between. Looked up from germline, CDR1 is SGDLS and CDR2 is YYNGEE. The CDR3 loop reads CASSVEGAHTDTQYF. CDR3 bases: TGTGCCAGCAGCGTGGAGGGAGCCCACACAGATACGCAGTATTTT.

V and J are TRBV5-1 and TRBJ2-7; 7 positions match TRBD1. Germline CDR1 is SGHRS and CDR2 is YFSETQ. The length of the CDR3 is 15 residues. V gave up 4 bases and J gave up 2 bases; unmatched junction bases: 9. The CDR3 is CASSVGTVRTYEQYF. In DNA, the CDR3 is TGCGCCAGCAGCGTAGGGACAGTCAGAACCTACGAGCAGTACTTC.

This chain connects TRBV18 to TRBJ1-1; D is possibly TRBD1 (6 bases). CDR1 is KGHSH, CDR2 LQKENI, per germline. This CDR3 comprises 14 residues. Trimming pared 3 bases from V and 5 bases from J, leaving 13 bases between. For the CDR3, the DNA is TGTGCCAGCTCACCCCAGGGGATGGGGACTGAAGCTTTCTTT. Translation gives CASSPQGMGTEAFF. The variable domain in full, completed from reference TRBV18 and TRBJ1-1, reads NAGVMQNPRHLVRRRGQEARLRCSPMKGHSHVYWYRQLPEEGLKFMVYLQKENIIDESGMPKERFSAEFPKEGPSILRIQQVVRGDSAAYFCASSPQGMGTEAFFGQGTRLTVV.

This rearrangement joins TRBV6-4 to TRBJ1-1, with TRBD1 matching over 8 bases. In germline, CDR1 is MRHNA, CDR2 SNTAGT. With V trimmed by 5 bases and J by 4 bases, 3 bases remained unmatched. The CDR3 consists of 13 residues. In DNA form, the CDR3 reads TGTGCCAGCAGTAGAGACAGGGGCACTGAAGCTTTCTTT. It yields the protein CASSRDRGTEAFF.

The chain links TRBV6-5 to TRBJ2-7, with TRBD2 matching over 10 bases. This CDR3 comprises 15 residues. In germline, CDR1 is MNHEY, CDR2 SVGAGI. V lost 2 bases, J lost 7 bases, and 8 bases stayed unmatched. As DNA, the CDR3 is TGTGCCAGCAGTTACGTCAGCGGGGGGGCGGGGGAGCAGTACTTC. The encoded protein is CASSYVSGGAGEQYF.

V usage is TRBV19 and J usage is TRBJ1-6; the D is unclear. CDR3 length: 14 amino acids. Between the trimmed V and J ends, which lost 3 bases and 6 bases, there was a span of 9 bases. Germline assignment: CDR1 LNHDA and CDR2 SQIVND (reference sequence). The CDR3 reads CASSIGPGNSPLHF. CDR3 nucleotide sequence: TGTGCCAGTAGTATTGGCCCGGGTAATTCACCCCTCCACTTT.

The chain couples TRBV7-2 to TRBJ2-5; D may be TRBD2 (5 bases). The germline V and J ends were trimmed by 4 bases and 1 base, with 13 bases remaining between them. The length of the CDR3 is 15 residues. Germline CDR1 is SGHTA and CDR2 is FQGNSA. The CDR3 loop reads CASSSGGWGQETQYF. In nucleotides, the CDR3 is TGTGCCAGCAGCTCAGGAGGTTGGGGCCAAGAGACCCAGTACTTC.

The J gene is TRBJ1-1, the V gene TRBV4-3; the match to TRBD1 covers 7 bases. V lost 3 bases, J lost 1 base, and 11 bases stayed unmatched. CDR3 length: 17 amino acids. Germline V gene lookup returns CDR1 LGHNA and CDR2 YSLEER. In DNA form, the CDR3 reads TGCGCCAGCAGCCAGCAGACCCCCGGGACAGCGAACACTGAAGCTTTCTTT. Translated, it gives CASSQQTPGTANTEAFF.

This rearrangement joins TRBV7-7 to TRBJ1-1, with D uncertain. The CDR3 length is 13 residues. Germline V gene sequence: CDR1 SSHAT, CDR2 FNYEAQ (reference sequence). The V gene lost 1 base and the J gene lost 1 base, with 4 bases spanning the gap. The CDR3: CASSLGQNTEAFF. As DNA, the CDR3 is TGTGCCAGCAGCTTAGGCCAGAACACTGAAGCTTTCTTT.

This clone was found a few times. The chain joins TRBV18 to TRBJ1-5, with D hard to call. Trimming removed 2 bases from V and 4 bases from J, with 6 bases in between. The germline V gene has CDR1 KGHSH and CDR2 LQKENI. The CDR3 covers 13 residues. For the CDR3, the DNA is TGTGCCAGCTCACCATTCGGTAATCAGCCCCAGCATTTT. Translating gives CASSPFGNQPQHF.